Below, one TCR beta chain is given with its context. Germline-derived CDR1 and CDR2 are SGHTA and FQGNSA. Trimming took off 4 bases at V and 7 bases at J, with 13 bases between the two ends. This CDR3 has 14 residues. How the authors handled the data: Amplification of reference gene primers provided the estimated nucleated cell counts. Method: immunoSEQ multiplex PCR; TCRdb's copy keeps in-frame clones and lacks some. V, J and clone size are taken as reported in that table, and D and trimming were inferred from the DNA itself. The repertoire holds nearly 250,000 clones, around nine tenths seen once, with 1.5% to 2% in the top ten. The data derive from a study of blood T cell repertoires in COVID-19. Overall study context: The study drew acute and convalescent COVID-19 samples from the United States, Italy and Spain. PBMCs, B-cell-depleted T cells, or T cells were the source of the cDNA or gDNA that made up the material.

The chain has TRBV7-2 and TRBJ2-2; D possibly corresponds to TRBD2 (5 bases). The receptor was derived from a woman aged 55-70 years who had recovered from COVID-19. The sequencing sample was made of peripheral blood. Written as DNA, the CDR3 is TGTGCCAGCAGCTGGATGGAGGCGGTCGGGGAGCTGTTTTTT. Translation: CASSWMEAVGELFF.